The clone carrying this TCR beta chain was counted many times. This sample is part of a study of Graves' ophthalmopathy and Graves' hyperthyroidism. Across the whole study: Peripheral blood sampling preceded any treatment and occurred at initial diagnosis.

The sequenced template was RNA, covering the TCR beta CDR3 region. First-round RT-PCR employed HTBI primers, with a second-round multiplex PCR after it. One entry per CDR3 protein, called by TCRdb with MiXCR from the multiplex PCR reads. This sample has fewer than 600,000 distinct CDR3 sequences, with around an eighth found just once. The CDR3 loop spans 13 amino acids. Germline V gives CDR1 MGHRA, CDR2 YSYEKL. The V end lost 1 base, the J end lost 5 bases, and 8 bases lay between the germline ends. V and J are TRBV4-1 and TRBJ2-5, with no clear D. Sequencing was carried out using blood. This clonotype was obtained from a woman aged 25 to 39 with Graves' ophthalmopathy. CDR3 DNA sequence: TGCGCCAGCAGCCAAGCCGAACGGGAGACCCAGTACTTC. Translating it yields CASSQAERETQYF.